This T cell receptor (beta chain) was captured by sequencing in a study of blood T cell repertoires in COVID-19. Whole-study context: Samples taken during acute and convalescent COVID-19 were collected in the United States, Italy and Spain.

This clone turned up a few times. Sequenced by immunoSEQ multiplex PCR; TCRdb stores in-frame clones only, minus some. The table shows some 200,000 clones, with around 84% occurring only once. Germline CDR1 and CDR2: SGHRS and YFSETQ. The V and J ends lost 0 bases and 0 bases respectively, with 9 bases between them. The CDR3 consists of 15 residues. Source material: peripheral blood. This receptor was taken from a woman aged 80 or over with COVID-19, enrolled during active disease. This rearrangement joins TRBV5-1 to TRBJ1-2; D uncertain. The CDR3 loop is CASSLGRSSNYGYTF. The CDR3 coding sequence is TGCGCCAGCAGCTTGGGCAGGTCGTCTAACTATGGCTACACCTTC.